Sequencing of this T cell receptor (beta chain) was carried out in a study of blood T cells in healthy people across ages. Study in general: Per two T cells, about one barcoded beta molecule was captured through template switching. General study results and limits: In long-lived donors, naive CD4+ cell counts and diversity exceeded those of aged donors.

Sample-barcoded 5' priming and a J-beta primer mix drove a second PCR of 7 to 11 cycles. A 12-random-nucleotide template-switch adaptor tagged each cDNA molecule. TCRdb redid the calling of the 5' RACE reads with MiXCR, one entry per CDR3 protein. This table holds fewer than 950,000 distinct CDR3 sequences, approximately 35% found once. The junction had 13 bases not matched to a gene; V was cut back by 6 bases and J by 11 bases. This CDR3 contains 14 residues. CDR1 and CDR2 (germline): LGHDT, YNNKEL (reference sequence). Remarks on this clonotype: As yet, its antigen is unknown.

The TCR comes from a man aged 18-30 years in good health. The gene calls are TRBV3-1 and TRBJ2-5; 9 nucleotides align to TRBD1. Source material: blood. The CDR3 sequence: CASSHGTGSNEQYF. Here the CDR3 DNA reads TGTGCCAGCAGTCACGGGACAGGGAGCAATGAGCAGTACTTC.